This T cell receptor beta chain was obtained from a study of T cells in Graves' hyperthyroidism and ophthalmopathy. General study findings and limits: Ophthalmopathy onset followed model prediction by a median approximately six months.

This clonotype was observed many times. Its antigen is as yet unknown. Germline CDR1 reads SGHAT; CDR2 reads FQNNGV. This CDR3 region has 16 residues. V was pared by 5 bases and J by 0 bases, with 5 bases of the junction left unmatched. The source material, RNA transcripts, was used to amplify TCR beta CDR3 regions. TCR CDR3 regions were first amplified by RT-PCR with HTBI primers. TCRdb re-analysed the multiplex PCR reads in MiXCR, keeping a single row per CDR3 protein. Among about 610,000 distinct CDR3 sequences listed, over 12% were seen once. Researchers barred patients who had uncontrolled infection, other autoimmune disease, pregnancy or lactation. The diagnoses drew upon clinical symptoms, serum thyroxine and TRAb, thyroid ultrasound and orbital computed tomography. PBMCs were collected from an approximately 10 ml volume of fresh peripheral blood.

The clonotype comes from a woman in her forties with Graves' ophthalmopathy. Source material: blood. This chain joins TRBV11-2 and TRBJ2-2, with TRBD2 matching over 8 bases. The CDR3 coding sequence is TGTGCCAGCAGCCGTCCGGGAGGGCCGAACACCGGGGAGCTGTTTTTT. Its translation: CASSRPGGPNTGELFF.